The rows below give T cell receptor beta chains drawn from one sample of a study of CD8 T cells in Susac syndrome. TCRdb used MiXCR to reprocess the immunoSEQ multiplex PCR reads, holding one entry per CDR3 protein. The repertoire holds approximately 94,000 distinct CDR3 sequences, 95% seen once, with around 0.3% in the top ten. Sequenced sample: CD8+ T cells from PBMCs. All receptors derive from a human donor with Susac syndrome. The CDR3 runs from the conserved cysteine through the conserved F or W. A D gene is named only where the DNA matches it firmly. Clone size is given for some rows only: seen once, a few or many times, or a class if the clone is expanded.

TRBJ2-1 TRBV4-1 - - CASSQDPYNEQFF TGCGCCAGCAGCCAAGACCCCTACAATGAGCAGTTCTTC
TRBJ2-2 TRBV2 - - CASSGQGRTYGELFF TGTGCCAGCAGTGGCCAGGGGCGGACCTACGGGGAGCTGTTTTTT
TRBJ2-5 TRBV28 - - CASRAASQETQYF TGTGCCAGCAGGGCAGCCAGTCAAGAGACCCAGTACTTC
TRBJ1-6 TRBV7-9 - - CASSGGQSNSPLHF TGTGCCAGCAGCGGCGGACAGTCGAATTCACCCCTCCACTTT
TRBJ2-6 TRBV25-1 - - CATHIGGANVLTF TGTGCCACCCATATCGGAGGGGCCAACGTCCTGACTTTC
TRBJ1-2 TRBV9 - - CASSPLLGPPDYGYTF TGTGCCAGCAGCCCTCTTTTGGGACCCCCAGACTATGGCTACACCTTC
TRBJ2-3 TRBV2 - - CASSAQRATDTQYF TGTGCCAGCAGTGCCCAGCGGGCCACAGATACGCAGTATTTT
TRBJ2-6 TRBV7-2 - - CASSLEANVLTF TGTGCCAGCAGCTTAGAGGCCAACGTCCTGACTTTC
TRBJ2-3 TRBV24-1 - TRBD2 CATSESGGPSTDTQYF TGTGCCACCAGTGAGAGCGGGGGACCTAGCACAGATACGCAGTATTTT
TRBJ2-7 TRBV29-1 - TRBD2 CSVTGLAGSEQYF TGCAGCGTGACGGGACTAGCGGGTAGCGAGCAGTACTTC
TRBJ1-2 TRBV9 - TRBD1 CASSPLSGGAALYGYTF TGTGCCAGCAGCCCCCTGTCAGGGGGAGCTGCCCTCTATGGCTACACCTTC
TRBJ2-5 TRBV4-1 - TRBD1 CASSQPRQGAAKTQYF TGCGCCAGCAGCCAACCCCGACAGGGGGCGGCGAAGACCCAGTACTTC
TRBJ1-5 TRBV2 - - CASSGGALSNQPQHF TGTGCCAGCAGTGGAGGGGCCCTAAGCAATCAGCCCCAGCATTTT
TRBJ2-3 TRBV19 - - CASSTTRATDTQYF TGTGCCAGTAGTACAACAAGGGCCACAGATACGCAGTATTTT
TRBJ2-3 TRBV5-1 once TRBD2 CASSLEGGLAIDTQYF TGCGCCAGCAGCTTGGAGGGCGGACTAGCGATAGATACGCAGTATTTT
TRBJ1-3 TRBV12-3/TRBV12-4 - - CASTPSGSGNTIYF TGTGCCAGCACCCCCAGCGGCTCTGGAAACACCATATATTTT
TRBJ1-5 TRBV28 - - CASSLMTEYSNQPQHF TGTGCCAGCAGTTTAATGACGGAATATAGCAATCAGCCCCAGCATTTT
TRBJ1-2 TRBV29-1 - - CSVESRNYGYTF TGCAGCGTTGAAAGCCGCAACTATGGCTACACCTTC
TRBJ2-7 TRBV3-1 - - CASSQEPPGRVTYEQYF TGTGCCAGCAGCCAAGAACCCCCCGGCAGGGTCACCTACGAGCAGTACTTC
TRBJ2-3 TRBV7-3 - - CASSPTTTSPTDTQYF TGTGCCAGCAGCCCCACGACAACAAGCCCCACAGATACGCAGTATTTT
TRBJ1-5 TRBV12-3/TRBV12-4 once - CASSLSQGEQPQHF TGTGCCAGCAGTTTGTCGCAGGGCGAACAGCCCCAGCATTTT
TRBJ2-1 TRBV12-3/TRBV12-4 - TRBD2 CASSRGLGQFF TGTGCCAGCAGTCGGGGACTAGGGCAGTTCTTC
TRBJ1-1 TRBV6-5 - TRBD1 CASSYRGQTTEAFF TGTGCCAGCAGTTATCGGGGACAGACCACTGAAGCTTTCTTT